A selection of T cell receptor beta chains follows, all from one sample in a study of T-cell reconstitution after alpha-beta-depleted transplantation in children. TCRdb re-derived calls from the PCR reads in MiXCR, one entry per CDR3 protein. The top ten hold approximately 29% of the sample, which has about 400,000 distinct CDR3 sequences, 15% to 20% seen once. The material was PBMCs, mostly from graft donor cells, obtained 360 days after TCRalphabeta/CD19-depleted stem cell transplant. The receptors were sampled from a boy under two years old who had a stem cell transplant for Wiskott-Aldrich syndrome, so the T cells may come from the graft donor. Each CDR3 is given with its conserved first and last residue. Each record gives: J gene, clone size, V gene, D gene, CDR3 protein, CDR3 DNA. D genes are given only for firm matches. Clone size appears in some rows only: once, few, many, or a class for an expanded clone.

J: TRBJ1-2
size: NA
V: TRBV5-1
D: NA
CDR3: CASSLLSGIREYTF
DNA: TGCGCCAGCAGCTTGCTTTCAGGGATTAGGGAGTACACCTTC

J: TRBJ2-1
size: NA
V: TRBV9
D: NA
CDR3: CASSVVGGSYNEQFF
DNA: TGTGCCAGCAGCGTAGTCGGGGGCTCCTACAATGAGCAGTTCTTC

J: TRBJ2-7
size: NA
V: TRBV5-1
D: NA
CDR3: CASSLDGGHRYEQYF
DNA: TGCGCCAGCAGCTTGGACGGGGGGCATCGCTACGAGCAGTACTTC

J: TRBJ2-7
size: few
V: TRBV20-1
D: TRBD2
CDR3: CSASRLAGHYEQYF
DNA: TGCAGTGCTAGCCGGCTAGCGGGCCACTACGAGCAGTACTTC

J: TRBJ2-6
size: NA
V: TRBV12-3/TRBV12-4
D: NA
CDR3: CASSLQSSSGANVLTF
DNA: TGTGCCAGCAGTTTGCAGTCCTCCTCTGGGGCCAACGTCCTGACTTTC

J: TRBJ2-1
size: few
V: TRBV7-9
D: NA
CDR3: CASRRLEGYNEQFF
DNA: TGTGCCAGCAGGAGACTAGAGGGTTACAATGAGCAGTTCTTC

J: TRBJ2-7
size: few
V: TRBV6-1
D: NA
CDR3: CASSLTGGLSSYEQYF
DNA: TGTGCCAGCAGCCTCACCGGAGGCCTGAGCTCCTACGAGCAGTACTTC

J: TRBJ2-4
size: few
V: TRBV19
D: NA
CDR3: CASSRGLPWDIQYF
DNA: TGTGCCAGTAGTAGGGGGCTGCCCTGGGACATTCAGTACTTC

J: TRBJ2-7
size: few
V: TRBV6-5
D: NA
CDR3: CASSSPLGGDSGNYEQYF
DNA: TGTGCCAGCAGTTCTCCGTTAGGCGGGGACAGCGGGAACTACGAGCAGTACTTC

J: TRBJ2-5
size: few
V: TRBV9
D: NA
CDR3: CASSALGVVQETQYF
DNA: TGTGCCAGCAGCGCTCTCGGGGTTGTGCAAGAGACCCAGTACTTC

J: TRBJ2-5
size: NA
V: TRBV5-1
D: TRBD1
CDR3: CASSLALRGQETQYF
DNA: TGCGCCAGCAGCTTGGCCCTCAGGGGGCAAGAGACCCAGTACTTC

J: TRBJ2-5
size: few
V: TRBV12-3/TRBV12-4
D: TRBD2
CDR3: CASRPGLAGLQETQYF
DNA: TGTGCCAGCAGGCCCGGCCTAGCGGGCCTACAAGAGACCCAGTACTTC

J: TRBJ2-1
size: NA
V: TRBV5-1
D: NA
CDR3: CASSLGDGGHNEQFF
DNA: TGCGCCAGCAGTCTTGGGGACGGGGGGCATAATGAGCAGTTCTTC

J: TRBJ2-2
size: NA
V: TRBV12-3/TRBV12-4
D: NA
CDR3: CASSPDSTGELFF
DNA: TGTGCCAGCAGTCCTGATTCCACCGGGGAGCTGTTTTTT

J: TRBJ2-5
size: few
V: TRBV3-1
D: TRBD2
CDR3: CASSKRGPAQETQYF
DNA: TGTGCCAGCAGCAAGCGGGGCCCCGCCCAAGAGACCCAGTACTTC

J: TRBJ2-7
size: few
V: TRBV12-3/TRBV12-4
D: NA
CDR3: CASSSHRRTYEQYF
DNA: TGTGCCAGCAGTTCCCACAGGAGAACCTACGAGCAGTACTTC

J: TRBJ2-7
size: few
V: TRBV11-1
D: TRBD2
CDR3: CASSLVTLAGDEGTYEQYF
DNA: TGTGCCAGCAGCTTAGTAACGCTAGCGGGAGACGAAGGGACCTACGAGCAGTACTTC

J: TRBJ2-7
size: NA
V: TRBV6-1
D: NA
CDR3: CASTLKRTEGWQYF
DNA: TGTGCCAGCACCCTAAAGCGGACGGAGGGTTGGCAGTACTTC

J: TRBJ2-3
size: NA
V: TRBV29-1
D: NA
CDR3: CSFRVLSTNTQYF
DNA: TGCAGTTTCAGGGTGCTGTCGACGAATACGCAGTATTTT

J: TRBJ1-2
size: NA
V: TRBV4-2
D: TRBD1
CDR3: CASSQDPGTAYGYTF
DNA: TGTGCCAGCAGCCAAGACCCCGGGACAGCCTATGGCTACACCTTC

J: TRBJ1-4
size: NA
V: TRBV20-1
D: TRBD1
CDR3: CSARERTGPREKLFF
DNA: TGCAGTGCTAGAGAACGGACAGGTCCGAGAGAAAAACTGTTTTTT

J: TRBJ2-7
size: many
V: TRBV5-6
D: NA
CDR3: CASSSRWKEQYF
DNA: TGTGCCAGCAGCTCCCGCTGGAAAGAGCAGTACTTC

J: TRBJ2-7
size: few
V: TRBV2
D: TRBD1
CDR3: CASSPGQRAYEQYF
DNA: TGTGCCAGCAGTCCGGGACAGAGGGCCTACGAGCAGTACTTC

J: TRBJ2-4
size: few
V: TRBV6-2/TRBV6-3
D: TRBD2
CDR3: CASSYPGLPWAKNIQYF
DNA: TGTGCCAGCAGTTACCCGGGACTACCTTGGGCCAAAAACATTCAGTACTTC

J: TRBJ1-6
size: few
V: TRBV20-1
D: NA
CDR3: CSARPETVGWYNSPLHF
DNA: TGCAGTGCTAGACCTGAAACTGTGGGATGGTATAATTCACCCCTCCACTTT

J: TRBJ1-6
size: NA
V: TRBV5-5
D: TRBD1
CDR3: CASTHPGQGRDSPLHF
DNA: TGTGCCAGCACCCACCCGGGACAGGGGAGAGATTCACCCCTCCACTTT

J: TRBJ2-7
size: NA
V: TRBV7-2
D: NA
CDR3: CASSLVGGSSSYEQYF
DNA: TGTGCCAGCAGCTTAGTAGGCGGGTCCTCCTCCTACGAGCAGTACTTC

J: TRBJ2-3
size: few
V: TRBV30
D: NA
CDR3: CAWSRGALDIRTDTQYF
DNA: TGTGCCTGGAGCCGGGGGGCACTAGATATACGCACAGATACGCAGTATTTT

J: TRBJ1-2
size: few
V: TRBV9
D: NA
CDR3: CASSVVTGTIPHGYTF
DNA: TGTGCCAGCAGCGTAGTTACGGGTACAATACCGCATGGCTACACCTTC

J: TRBJ2-7
size: many
V: TRBV5-1
D: TRBD1
CDR3: CASSGTGLYEQYF
DNA: TGCGCCAGCTCCGGGACAGGCCTCTACGAGCAGTACTTC

J: TRBJ2-1
size: NA
V: TRBV10-2
D: NA
CDR3: CASSEDLGSGYNEQFF
DNA: TGCGCCAGCAGTGAGGACTTGGGGAGTGGATACAATGAGCAGTTCTTC

J: TRBJ2-3
size: NA
V: TRBV5-1
D: NA
CDR3: CASSSPTEGRTDTQYF
DNA: TGCGCCAGCAGCTCCCCTACGGAAGGTCGCACAGATACGCAGTATTTT